The 20 T cell receptor beta chains presented below share a single source sample, sequenced in a study of cytomegalovirus exposure and HLA in healthy donors. The PCR contained 60 Vbeta and 13 Jbeta primers. The data were produced by immunoSEQ multiplex PCR, yet TCRdb's version contains in-frame clones alone and is incomplete. The data contain approximately 150,000 clones, 73% of them seen just once; the ten biggest clones take up about 5%. The sample was PBMCs. The receptors derive from a woman aged 18 to 35 in good health and CMV-seropositive.

The chain links TRBV11-2 to TRBJ1-2; no definite D call. The CDR3 is 15 amino acids. Germline V gene lookup returns CDR1 SGHAT and CDR2 FQNNGV. Deletions cut 0 bases from V and 4 bases from J, with 12 bases between. The CDR3 here is CASSLDLAGFYGYTF. The CDR3 bases are TGTGCCAGCAGCTTAGATCTGGCTGGTTTCTATGGCTACACCTTC.

Points on this clone: An end of the junction differs from the germline gene, which may be a read error. Other DNA sequences in this sample translate to the same CDR3. The chain links TRBV7-9 to TRBJ1-1, with D perhaps TRBD1 (6 bases). Germline-derived CDR1 and CDR2 are SEHNR and FQNEAQ (reference sequence). The CDR3 is made up of 16 amino acids. The CDR3 protein is CASSSPHTGNWREAFF. The CDR3 DNA reads TGCGCCAGCAGCTCCCCCCATACAGGGAACTGGAGAGAAGCTTTCTTT.

The chain couples TRBV30 to TRBJ2-1; TRBD1 aligns across 7 bases. The V and J ends lost 0 bases and 3 bases, in that order; junction bases with no gene match: 11. The CDR3 loop spans 17 amino acids. The germline V gene encodes CDR1 GTSNPN and CDR2 SVGIG (reference sequence). The CDR3 DNA sequence: TGTGCCTGGAGTGTAAGCCCCACAGGGGAAATCTACAATGAGCAGTTCTTC. This translates into CAWSVSPTGEIYNEQFF. The full variable domain, with the rest looked up from reference TRBV30 and TRBJ2-1, is SQTIHQWPATLVQPVGSPLSLECTVEGTSNPNLYWYRQAAGRGLQLLFYSVGIGQISSEVPQNLSASRPQDRQFILSSKKLLLSDSGFYLCAWSVSPTGEIYNEQFFGPGTRLTVL.

The chain couples TRBV19 to TRBJ2-7; D remains unclear. The germline gives CDR1 LNHDA, CDR2 SQIVND (reference sequence). V was shortened by 3 bases and J by 4 bases, with 4 bases between the two germline ends. The CDR3 spans 11 residues. The CDR3 loop reads CASSIGYEQYF. For the CDR3, the DNA is TGTGCCAGTAGTATCGGTTACGAGCAGTACTTC.

This clone was observed a single time. Other DNA sequences in the same sample also yield this CDR3. This chain joins TRBV19 and TRBJ2-5; D may be TRBD1 (5 bases). This CDR3 region has 15 residues. From germline, CDR1 is LNHDA and CDR2 SQIVND (reference sequence). V was trimmed by 8 bases and J by 0 bases, leaving 16 bases between them. CDR3 amino acids: CASAAAKGHQETQYF. The CDR3 bases are TGTGCCAGTGCCGCGGCGAAGGGGCACCAAGAGACCCAGTACTTC.

The chain carries TRBV7-9 and TRBJ1-2; 9 positions match TRBD1. V was pared by 3 bases and J by 2 bases, with 4 bases of the junction left unmatched. The germline CDR1 and CDR2 sequences are SEHNR and FQNEAQ (reference sequence). The CDR3 spans 15 residues. CDR3 loop: CASSFTGGINYGYTF. In DNA form, the CDR3 reads TGTGCCAGCAGCTTCACAGGGGGCATAAACTATGGCTACACCTTC.

The CDR3 is CAWSVEIRGPGNTIYF. CDR3 bases: TGTGCCTGGAGTGTAGAGATCAGGGGGCCTGGAAACACCATATATTTT. V and J are TRBV30 and TRBJ1-3; 8 bases line up with TRBD1. The CDR3 totals 16 residues. V lost 0 bases and J lost 2; bases outside the gene matches: 6. CDR1 is GTSNPN, CDR2 SVGIG, per germline (reference sequence). The whole variable domain, filled in from reference TRBV30 and TRBJ1-3, reads SQTIHQWPATLVQPVGSPLSLECTVEGTSNPNLYWYRQAAGRGLQLLFYSVGIGQISSEVPQNLSASRPQDRQFILSSKKLLLSDSGFYLCAWSVEIRGPGNTIYFGEGSWLTVV.

This clone occurred once. This chain joins TRBV7-9 and TRBJ2-5, with TRBD1 matching 7 bases. Looked up from germline, CDR1 is SEHNR and CDR2 is FQNEAQ (reference sequence). The CDR3 covers 18 residues. V lost 5 bases and J lost 4; bases outside the gene matches: 19. The CDR3 here is CASSKGFEGAGRLETQYF. DNA for the CDR3: TGTGCCAGCAGCAAAGGGTTTGAGGGGGCTGGTCGGTTAGAGACCCAGTACTTC.

This clone was seen more than once but under ten times. V is TRBV2 and J is TRBJ2-5; 7 nucleotides line up with TRBD1. Trimming cost V 1 base and J 2 bases; bases outside gene matches: 1. The CDR3 is 14 amino acids. CDR1 SNHLY and CDR2 FYNNEI come from the germline V gene. The CDR3, as DNA: TGTGCCAGCAGTGAAGACAGGGGACAAGAGACCCAGTACTTC. The encoded protein is CASSEDRGQETQYF. The full variable domain, in which reference TRBV2 and TRBJ2-5 provide the parts outside the CDR3, is EPEVTQTPSHQVTQMGQEVILRCVPISNHLYFYWYRQILGQKVEFLVSFYNNEISEKSEIFDDQFSVERPDGSNFTLKIRSTKLEDSAMYFCASSEDRGQETQYFGPGTRLLVL.

This sequence joins TRBV28 and TRBJ2-1; D is perhaps TRBD2 (5 bases). The CDR3 is 12 residues long. Per germline, CDR1 MDHEN and CDR2 SYDVKM. V was clipped by 5 bases and J by 6 bases, with 8 bases between them. CDR3 in amino acids: CASSLGGNEQFF. CDR3 coding DNA: TGTGCCAGCAGTCTCGGAGGCAATGAGCAGTTCTTC. The full variable domain, its missing parts supplied by reference TRBV28 and TRBJ2-1, is DVKVTQSSRYLVKRTGEKVFLECVQDMDHENMFWYRQDPGLGLRLIYFSYDVKMKEKGDIPEGYSVSREKKERFSLILESASTNQTSMYLCASSLGGNEQFFGPGTRLTVL.

V usage is TRBV5-4 and J usage is TRBJ1-6; tentative D call: TRBD1 (6 bases). Germline values: CDR1 SGHNT, CDR2 YYREEE (reference sequence). The CDR3 runs to 17 residues. V lost 4 bases and J 0 bases, leaving 14 bases between the germline ends. CDR3 DNA: TGTGCCAGCAGCACCGACAGGCCGAGCTCCTATAATTCACCCCTCCACTTT. Amino acids: CASSTDRPSSYNSPLHF. The entire variable domain, with the rest obtained from reference TRBV5-4 and TRBJ1-6, is as follows: ETGVTQSPTHLIKTRGQQVTLRCSSQSGHNTVSWYQQALGQGPQFIFQYYREEENGRGNFPPRFSGLQFPNYSSELNVNALELDDSALYLCASSTDRPSSYNSPLHFGNGTRLTVT.

The chain joins TRBV18 to TRBJ1-5, with D uncertain. This CDR3 region has 14 residues. Trimming shortened V by 1 base and J by 3 bases, and 7 bases separated the two germline ends. Germline lookup yields CDR1 KGHSH and CDR2 LQKENI. The CDR3: CASSPQQYNQPQHF. The CDR3 DNA sequence: TGTGCCAGCTCACCACAACAGTACAATCAGCCCCAGCATTTT. Combining the CDR3 with reference TRBV18 and TRBJ1-5 gives the whole variable domain NAGVMQNPRHLVRRRGQEARLRCSPMKGHSHVYWYRQLPEEGLKFMVYLQKENIIDESGMPKERFSAEFPKEGPSILRIQQVVRGDSAAYFCASSPQQYNQPQHFGDGTRLSIL.

The rearrangement uses TRBV2 and TRBJ2-7; TRBD1 aligns across 10 bases. This CDR3 region has 13 residues. Germline CDR1 SNHLY, CDR2 FYNNEI. Trimming cost V 7 bases and J 6 bases; bases outside gene matches: 6. This chain's CDR3 is CASKGTGVSEQYF. CDR3 coding DNA: TGTGCCAGCAAAGGGACAGGGGTCTCCGAGCAGTACTTC.

This clone was seen only a few times. The chain couples TRBV5-5 to TRBJ2-7; TRBD1 matches at 9 bases. The CDR3 is made up of 16 amino acids. Germline V CDR1 and CDR2: SGHKS, YYEKEE (reference sequence). The V and J ends lost 4 bases and 5 bases, in that order; junction bases with no gene match: 13. The CDR3 sequence: CASSVRTGEEKHEQYF. The CDR3 DNA sequence: TGTGCCAGCAGCGTGAGGACAGGGGAGGAGAAGCACGAGCAGTACTTC. Full variable domain (outside the CDR3, taken from reference TRBV5-5 and TRBJ2-7): DAGVTQSPTHLIKTRGQQVTLRCSPISGHKSVSWYQQVLGQGPQFIFQYYEKEERGRGNFPDRFSARQFPNYSSELNVNALLLGDSALYLCASSVRTGEEKHEQYFGPGTRLTVT.

The chain carries TRBV14 and TRBJ2-2, with TRBD1 matching 10 bases. V dropped 2 bases and J dropped 4; count of bases not matched to a gene: 4. CDR1 is SGHDN, CDR2 FVKESK, per germline. This CDR3 contains 16 residues. DNA for the CDR3: TGTGCCAGCAGCCAAATAGGGACAGGGGTCACCGGGGAGCTGTTTTTT. Protein: CASSQIGTGVTGELFF.

This clone was seen a single time. The CDR3 here is CASSQDRRGTGELFF. CDR3 bases: TGCGCCAGCAGCCAAGATCGACGGGGGACCGGGGAGCTGTTTTTT. This chain connects TRBV4-3 to TRBJ2-2; D perhaps matches TRBD2 (6 bases). The length of the CDR3 is 15 residues. V was trimmed by 0 bases and J by 5 bases, leaving 10 bases between them. Germline CDR1 is LGHNA and CDR2 is YSLEER.

This sequence joins TRBV7-2 and TRBJ2-1; D remains ambiguous. Trimming removed 1 base from V and 4 bases from J, with 11 bases in between. CDR1 and CDR2 from the germline V gene are SGHTA and FQGNSA. The CDR3 is 15 amino acids. This CDR3 reads CASSLGPVIYNEQFF. The DNA for the CDR3 is TGTGCCAGCAGCTTAGGCCCAGTAATATACAATGAGCAGTTCTTC.

This clone was observed once. The J gene is TRBJ2-1, the V gene TRBV2; 9 bases match TRBD1. The CDR3 totals 15 residues. Unmatched junction bases numbered 17, after V lost 10 bases and J lost 10 bases. Looked up from germline, CDR1 is SNHLY and CDR2 is FYNNEI. The CDR3 loop reads CATHFRDRAEGEQFF. The CDR3, as DNA: TGTGCCACCCACTTCCGGGACAGGGCTGAAGGGGAGCAGTTCTTC.

The V and J genes are TRBV5-6 and TRBJ1-6, with D maybe TRBD1 (6 bases). The V gene's germline CDR1 is SGHDT and CDR2 YYEEEE. Trimming left V 3 bases short and J 6 bases short, with 10 bases between. The CDR3 extends over 14 amino acids. CDR3 in amino acids: CASSYRGFNSPLHF. CDR3 sequence (DNA): TGTGCCAGCAGCTATAGGGGGTTTAATTCACCCCTCCACTTT.

This chain links TRBV4-3 with TRBJ1-4; D not certain. Germline CDR1 reads LGHNA; CDR2 reads YSLEER. The CDR3 is 17 residues long. V gave up 0 bases and J gave up 0 bases, with 11 bases separating them. The DNA of the CDR3 is TGCGCCAGCAGCCAAGATCGCTCAGGTGCAACTAATGAAAAACTGTTTTTT. Translation: CASSQDRSGATNEKLFF.